This TCR beta chain was documented in a study of memory CD4+ T cells and cytomegalovirus serostatus. Study conclusions and caveats: About 40% of the roughly 160 known CMV-associated TCRbeta sequences appeared in CD4+ memory.

Single viable CD3+CD4+CD8-CD45RO+ cells were sorted as the memory CD4+ T cells. As originally analysed: Out-of-frame sequences were removed, leaving 2,204,828 distinct TCRbeta sequences. The assay was immunoSEQ multiplex PCR, and TCRdb's table has in-frame clones only and misses some. V and J calls and clone size come straight from that table; D and trimming were deduced from the DNA. The sample holds 45,000 to 50,000 clones; 77% are singletons and the top ten take 0.5% to 0.65%. With respect to this clone: Its antigen is unknown.

This CDR3 is 17 amino acids long. Germline loops: CDR1 LNHNV, CDR2 YYDKDF (reference sequence). V dropped 5 bases and J dropped 2; count of bases not matched to a gene: 11. This TCR came from an adult in good health and CMV-seronegative. The chain has TRBV15 and TRBJ2-5; 10 nucleotides match TRBD2. Sequencing used memory CD4+ T cells from blood. The CDR3 DNA reads as TGTGCCACCAGCTTCCGACTAGCGGGTGGAGGGCAAGAGACCCAGTACTTC. Residues: CATSFRLAGGGQETQYF.